The clone carrying this T cell receptor (beta chain) was picked up many times. The TCR library protocol attached unique molecular identifiers to the individual cDNA molecules. MiXCR, run by TCRdb on the 5' RACE reads, gives a single entry per CDR3 protein. The sample shows under 50,000 distinct CDR3 sequences, roughly 4.5% of them seen only once. The data belong to a study of early T cells in non-severe SARS-CoV-2 infection. About the research overall: RNA in bulk from unsorted whole blood was sequenced, and chains were unpaired.

The V segment lost 6 bases and the J segment 6 bases; nucleotides outside the gene matches: 7. This CDR3 comprises 15 residues. The receptor comes from an adult who was a healthcare worker with PCR-confirmed SARS-CoV-2 infection or an uninfected control (not recorded which). The specimen was whole blood. This chain joins TRBV12-3 or TRBV12-4 and TRBJ2-1, with 11 bases lining up with TRBD1. The CDR3 reads CASRATGTGGNEQFF. CDR3 coding DNA: TGTGCCAGCAGGGCAACCGGGACAGGGGGCAATGAGCAGTTCTTC.